This T cell receptor (beta chain) was retrieved from a study of OX40 agonist ivuxolimab in advanced cancers. Libraries were prepared by immunoSEQ multiplex PCR; TCRdb keeps only in-frame clonotypes and omits some of them. The table has approximately 100,000 clones, around nine tenths seen once. Systemic immunosuppression or a history of autoimmune disease excluded patients. At baseline, cycle 4 day 1, and cycle 7 day 1, blood was sampled. Study-level results: Researchers report that CD8+ T cells had, on average, more expanded clones than CD4+.

Germline CDR1 MDHEN, CDR2 SYDVKM. CDR3 size: 15 residues. V lost 5 bases and J 4 bases, leaving 17 bases between the germline ends. Turning to this clone: Its antigen remains unknown.

This receptor was obtained from an adult with an advanced solid tumor such as melanoma, head and neck, liver or kidney cancer. The sequenced sample was CD4+ or CD8+ T cells sorted from blood, obtained in a trial of the OX40 agonist ivuxolimab. The genes are TRBV28 and TRBJ1-2; D gene unclear. The chain's CDR3 is CASSRAGGWSYGYTF. CDR3 bases: TGTGCCAGCAGTCGTGCGGGAGGTTGGAGCTATGGCTACACCTTC.